Following are 2 T cell receptor beta chains from one sample sequenced in a study of cytomegalovirus exposure and HLA in healthy donors. The PCR ran on 60 Vbeta and 13 Jbeta primers. The repertoire was sequenced with immunoSEQ multiplex PCR; TCRdb's copy has only in-frame clones and lacks some. Of fewer than 300,000 clones listed, about nine tenths were seen once; the top ten hold 3% to 4%. Specimen: PBMCs. These receptors were obtained from a man aged 40-55 years in good health and CMV-seropositive.

This clone was picked up a small number of times. V and J are TRBV5-1 and TRBJ2-5, with D maybe TRBD2 (6 bases). V was shortened by 7 bases and J by 5 bases, with 18 bases between the two germline ends. CDR1 is SGHRS, CDR2 YFSETQ, per germline. The CDR3 has 14 residues. CDR3 DNA: TGCGCCAGCGGCGAATGGAGGGCCGGGGAGACCCAGTACTTC. It is translated as CASGEWRAGETQYF.

The chain links TRBV10-3 to TRBJ2-5, with D perhaps TRBD2 (5 bases). The CDR3 has 14 amino acids. CDR1 is ENHRY and CDR2 is SYGVKD in the germline V gene. Trimming stripped 2 bases from V and 2 bases from J, with 9 bases between. CDR3 DNA sequence: TGTGCCATCAGTGAGCCCGGACTGCAAGAGACCCAGTACTTC. Translating gives CAISEPGLQETQYF.